The 32 T cell receptor beta chains in this list originate from one sample, sequenced in a study of cytomegalovirus exposure and HLA in healthy donors. Amplification used 60 Vbeta primers and 13 Jbeta primers. Here immunoSEQ multiplex PCR was the method, and the copy in TCRdb shows in-frame clones only, minus some. The listing records 90,000 to 120,000 clones. Sequencing used PBMCs. The receptors stem from a man over 45 in good health and CMV-seronegative.

This rearrangement joins TRBV7-3 to TRBJ2-1, with TRBD2 identical over 12 bases. Looked up from germline, CDR1 is SGHTA and CDR2 is FQGTGA. The CDR3 consists of 19 residues. V shed 5 bases, J shed 5 bases, and the junction held 16 bases outside the gene matches. The CDR3 DNA is TGTGCCAGCAGCCGGGGGGGGGCTAGCGGGAGGGCCCGGGACAATGAGCAGTTCTTC. The encoded protein is CASSRGGASGRARDNEQFF.

The CDR3 spells CASSMDRREQYF. The CDR3, as DNA: TGTGCCAGCAGCATGGACAGGCGCGAGCAGTACTTC. The chain employs TRBV7-6 and TRBJ2-7; 7 bases match TRBD1. The junction had 4 bases not matched to a gene; V was cut back by 5 bases and J by 6 bases. CDR1 is SGHVS, CDR2 FNYEAQ, per germline. The CDR3 runs 12 residues.

The chain has TRBV7-2 and TRBJ2-5; possible D gene TRBD1, 5 bases. V lost 2 bases and J 5 bases, leaving 9 bases between the germline ends. Germline values: CDR1 SGHTA, CDR2 FQGNSA. The CDR3 length is 13 residues. The CDR3 spells CASSLSPGETQYF. In nucleotides, the CDR3 is TGTGCCAGCAGCTTAAGCCCAGGGGAGACCCAGTACTTC.

The chain links TRBV6-5 to TRBJ1-6, with a possible D match to TRBD1 (5 bases). Germline loops: CDR1 MNHEY, CDR2 SVGAGI. V was trimmed by 0 bases and J by 7 bases, leaving 13 bases between them. The CDR3 has 16 amino acids. The CDR3 here is CASSYSGGGLNSPLHF. Written as DNA, the CDR3 is TGTGCCAGCAGTTACTCCGGCGGGGGTTTGAATTCACCCCTCCACTTT.

This sequence joins TRBV5-1 and TRBJ2-1, with D perhaps matching TRBD2 (6 bases). Germline loops: CDR1 SGHRS, CDR2 YFSETQ. The ends were cut back, 7 bases at V and 4 bases at J, with 18 bases in the middle. The CDR3 spans 15 residues. CDR3 DNA: TGCGCCAGCGGAGGGCCGGGCTTTCTGTACAATGAGCAGTTCTTC. Translated, it gives CASGGPGFLYNEQFF. Based on the CDR3 plus reference TRBV5-1 and TRBJ2-1, the full variable domain is KAGVTQTPRYLIKTRGQQVTLSCSPISGHRSVSWYQQTPGQGLQFLFEYFSETQRNKGNFPGRFSGRQFSNSRSEMNVSTLELGDSALYLCASGGPGFLYNEQFFGPGTRLTVL.

The chain couples TRBV5-1 to TRBJ2-1; 8 bases align to TRBD2. Germline V CDR1 and CDR2: SGHRS, YFSETQ. Unmatched junction bases numbered 10, after V lost 0 bases and J lost 8 bases. This CDR3 is 16 amino acids long. The CDR3 DNA reads TGCGCCAGCAGCTTGGTTCCGGCGGGAGGTCTGGATGAGCAGTTCTTC. Translating gives CASSLVPAGGLDEQFF.

The rearrangement joins TRBV5-4 to TRBJ1-2; 7 bases are a match to TRBD1. The junction had 5 bases not matched to a gene; V was cut back by 4 bases and J by 5 bases. Germline CDR1 is SGHNT and CDR2 is YYREEE (reference sequence). The CDR3 contains 13 residues. The CDR3 DNA reads TGTGCCAGCAGCCCGCTGACAGGGTATGGCTACACCTTC. Protein: CASSPLTGYGYTF.

The chain links TRBV9 to TRBJ1-2; possible D gene TRBD1, 6 bases. CDR1 is SGDLS and CDR2 is YYNGEE in the germline V gene. Trimming pared 3 bases from V and 3 bases from J, leaving 18 bases between. The length of the CDR3 is 16 residues. The CDR3 DNA reads TGTGCCAGCAGCGGAGGACAGACCCCGGACTACTATGGCTACACCTTC. It is translated as CASSGGQTPDYYGYTF.

The chain joins TRBV6-1 to TRBJ1-5; D not certain. Germline-derived CDR1 and CDR2 are MNHNS and SASEGT. Trimming stripped 2 bases from V and 2 bases from J, with 13 bases between. This CDR3 has 16 residues. This CDR3 is CASSESSQPGNQPQHF. CDR3 DNA sequence: TGTGCCAGCAGTGAAAGTTCACAACCCGGCAATCAGCCCCAGCATTTT.

This chain links TRBV2 with TRBJ2-7, with D tentatively TRBD1 (6 bases). This CDR3 comprises 16 residues. Trimming removed 5 bases at V and 4 bases at J, with 21 bases between. The germline V gene encodes CDR1 SNHLY and CDR2 FYNNEI. For the CDR3, the DNA is TGTGCCAGCAGTCTCGGACAGAACCTTCAGGGGTACGAGCAGTACTTC. It yields the protein CASSLGQNLQGYEQYF.

A remark on this clone: The sample contains more than one DNA sequence encoding this CDR3. The gene calls are TRBV5-5 and TRBJ1-5, with D possibly being TRBD1 (5 bases). Germline CDR1 and CDR2: SGHKS and YYEKEE (reference sequence). Trimming pared 1 base from V and 7 bases from J, leaving 9 bases between. The CDR3 is 13 residues long. CDR3 coding DNA: TGTGCCAGCAGCTTGTCGGGGGACCAGCCCCAGCATTTT. It specifies CASSLSGDQPQHF.

V gene TRBV7-2 combines with J gene TRBJ1-2; TRBD1 is a possible D gene (5 bases). The ends were cut back, 5 bases at V and 4 bases at J, with 17 bases in the middle. CDR3 length: 15 amino acids. CDR1 is SGHTA and CDR2 is FQGNSA in the germline V gene. The CDR3 DNA reads as TGTGCCAGCAGCCTACCGGACAAGAACCTCTATGGCTACACCTTC. Protein: CASSLPDKNLYGYTF.

This rearrangement joins TRBV10-3 to TRBJ2-7, with 8 positions matching TRBD1. V shed 10 bases, J shed 7 bases, and the junction held 15 bases outside the gene matches. Germline assignment: CDR1 ENHRY and CDR2 SYGVKD. CDR3 length: 14 residues. The CDR3 DNA follows: TGTGCCAGCCGATCGCAGGGGGCGGCGGGAGAGCAGTACTTC. It codes for CASRSQGAAGEQYF.

V is TRBV4-3 and J is TRBJ2-1; perhaps TRBD2 as D (6 bases). The CDR3 length is 16 residues. The germline CDR1 and CDR2 sequences are LGHNA and YSLEER. V dropped 0 bases and J dropped 9 bases, with 18 bases sitting between them. CDR3 DNA sequence: TGCGCCAGCAGCCAAGATAGTGGAGGGACCGTGGGTGAGCAGTTCTTC. Amino acid sequence: CASSQDSGGTVGEQFF.

This rearrangement joins TRBV7-8 to TRBJ1-5, with D unclear. There are 14 residues in the CDR3. The germline V gene has CDR1 SGHVS and CDR2 FQNEAQ. V lost 5 bases and J lost 3, with 11 bases in between. The CDR3 region is CASSSTGYNQPQHF. CDR3 coding DNA: TGTGCCAGCAGCAGCACGGGATACAATCAGCCCCAGCATTTT.

The V call is TRBV19, the J call TRBJ2-7; tentatively, D is TRBD1 (6 bases). Germline-derived CDR1 and CDR2 are LNHDA and SQIVND (reference sequence). Trimming removed 5 bases at V and 3 bases at J, with 17 bases between. The CDR3 has 15 residues. The chain's CDR3 is CASSLKTGTNYEQYF. DNA for the CDR3: TGTGCCAGTAGTCTTAAGACAGGCACTAACTACGAGCAGTACTTC.

J is TRBJ2-7 and V is TRBV7-8, with 11 positions matching TRBD2. With 2 bases clipped from V and 1 base from J, the junction kept 10 bases outside the gene matches. Germline CDR1 and CDR2: SGHVS and FQNEAQ. The CDR3 sequence is 18 residues long. CDR3: CASSLMVSGLAASYEQYF. CDR3 nucleotide sequence: TGTGCCAGCAGCTTAATGGTGTCGGGACTAGCGGCATCCTACGAGCAGTACTTC.

The chain uses TRBV5-8 and TRBJ2-4; 8 bases fit TRBD1. This CDR3 comprises 12 residues. Per the germline V gene, CDR1 is SGHTS and CDR2 is YDEGEE. The junction had 4 bases not matched to a gene; V was cut back by 4 bases and J by 10 bases. CDR3 sequence: CASSGQGIIQYF. The DNA for the CDR3 is TGTGCCAGCAGCGGACAGGGTATAATTCAGTACTTC.

V usage is TRBV29-1 and J usage is TRBJ1-1, with 11 nucleotides matching TRBD1. Germline lookup yields CDR1 SQVTM and CDR2 ANQGSEA. With V trimmed by 7 bases and J by 4 bases, 5 bases remained unmatched. The CDR3 has 13 amino acids. Here the CDR3 reads CSGGQGASTEAFF. In DNA, the CDR3 is TGCAGCGGAGGACAGGGGGCGAGCACTGAAGCTTTCTTT.

The chain has TRBV7-3 and TRBJ2-3; the D is unclear. The CDR3 length is 13 residues. Per germline, CDR1 SGHTA and CDR2 FQGTGA. V was pared by 2 bases and J by 1 base, with 4 bases between. CDR3 sequence reads: CASSLLGTDTQYF. The CDR3 DNA reads TGTGCCAGCAGCTTACTTGGCACAGATACGCAGTATTTT.

The rearrangement joins TRBV5-1 to TRBJ1-2, with D possibly TRBD1 on 6 matching bases. Trimming removed 1 base at V and 5 bases at J, with 15 bases between. Germline V gives CDR1 SGHRS, CDR2 YFSETQ. CDR3 length equals 15 residues. The CDR3 protein is CASSLFRTEAYGYTF. DNA of the CDR3: TGCGCCAGCAGCTTGTTCCGGACAGAAGCGTATGGCTACACCTTC.

The chain has TRBV7-8 and TRBJ2-2; 9 positions agree with TRBD2. This CDR3 spans 16 amino acids. Trimming cost V 1 base and J 5 bases; bases outside gene matches: 5. The germline V gene has CDR1 SGHVS and CDR2 FQNEAQ. The CDR3 sequence: CASSLEWTSETGELFF. In DNA, the CDR3 is TGTGCCAGCAGCTTAGAGTGGACTAGCGAGACCGGGGAGCTGTTTTTT.

The chain has TRBV28 and TRBJ2-5; 11 bases map to TRBD2. Germline-derived CDR1 and CDR2 are MDHEN and SYDVKM. This CDR3 spans 15 amino acids. Trimming cost V 4 bases and J 5 bases; bases outside gene matches: 6. CDR3 protein: CASSSLAGGAETQYF. The CDR3 nucleotides are TGTGCCAGCAGTTCCCTAGCGGGAGGTGCCGAGACCCAGTACTTC.

The rearrangement joins TRBV5-4 to TRBJ1-2; D is unclear. The V end was cut by 4 bases, the J end by 6 bases, with 16 bases between. The CDR3 spans 14 residues. CDR1 and CDR2 (germline): SGHNT, YYREEE (reference sequence). CDR3 bases: TGTGCCAGCAGCCCAGAGCGGGTGGATCATGGCTACACCTTC. As protein: CASSPERVDHGYTF.

The chain has TRBV7-8 and TRBJ2-7; 8 bases agree with TRBD1. The CDR3 runs to 16 residues. Germline assignment: CDR1 SGHVS and CDR2 FQNEAQ. Trimming removed 5 bases from V and 1 base from J; junction bases left unmatched: 10. The CDR3 sequence is CASSLLGQALSYEQYF. The CDR3 region has the DNA TGTGCCAGCAGCCTACTGGGACAGGCGCTATCCTACGAGCAGTACTTC.

V and J are TRBV25-1 and TRBJ1-1; D is possibly TRBD1 (5 bases). The CDR3 has 13 residues. V gave up 4 bases and J gave up 7 bases, with 13 bases separating them. CDR1 and CDR2 from the germline V gene are MGHDK and SYGVNS. The DNA of the CDR3 is TGTGCCAGCAGTGCCTCCGCGGGGGATGAAGCTTTCTTT. It encodes CASSASAGDEAFF.

This sequence joins TRBV4-1 and TRBJ2-7; 8 bases fit TRBD1. The CDR3 is 19 residues long. The germline V gene encodes CDR1 MGHRA and CDR2 YSYEKL. After removal of 0 bases from V and 0 bases from J, the junction contained 13 bases not matched to a gene. CDR3 residues: CASSQEAGQVLSTSYEQYF. The CDR3 DNA reads as TGCGCCAGCAGCCAAGAGGCGGGACAGGTCCTTTCGACCTCCTACGAGCAGTACTTC.

This chain joins TRBV11-3 and TRBJ2-1; the match to TRBD1 covers 7 bases. The CDR3 consists of 16 residues. Germline V CDR1 and CDR2: SGHNT, YENEEA. Trimming cost V 1 base and J 2 bases; bases outside gene matches: 5. CDR3 region: CASSLVGTVAYNEQFF. In DNA form, the CDR3 reads TGTGCCAGCAGCTTAGTTGGGACAGTTGCCTACAATGAGCAGTTCTTC.

The chain couples TRBV2 to TRBJ1-1, with 8 bases aligning to TRBD1. CDR1 and CDR2 (germline): SNHLY, FYNNEI. With 5 bases clipped from V and 0 bases from J, the junction kept 2 bases outside the gene matches. The CDR3 sequence is 14 residues long. The chain's CDR3 is CASSRTGLNTEAFF. The DNA of the CDR3 is TGTGCCAGCAGTCGGACAGGGTTGAACACTGAAGCTTTCTTT.

The rearrangement uses TRBV6-1 and TRBJ2-5; 9 bases are shared with TRBD1. Germline V CDR1 and CDR2: MNHNS, SASEGT. The V segment lost 2 bases and the J segment 5 bases; nucleotides outside the gene matches: 9. The CDR3 has 16 amino acids. The CDR3 sequence is CASSEQPGTGRETQYF. The DNA for the CDR3 is TGTGCCAGCAGTGAACAACCGGGGACAGGGAGGGAGACCCAGTACTTC.

The chain joins TRBV7-9 to TRBJ2-6; TRBD2 is a possible D gene (5 bases). V shed 5 bases and J shed 1 base, with 15 bases lying between them. The length of the CDR3 is 17 residues. Germline CDR1 is SEHNR and CDR2 is FQNEAQ (reference sequence). CDR3 DNA sequence: TGTGCCAGCAGCCCCAACCCGGGATCTTCTGGGGCCAACGTCCTGACTTTC. Translating gives CASSPNPGSSGANVLTF.

V and J are TRBV5-1 and TRBJ2-7, with TRBD2 matching 9 bases. Losses at the gene ends were 0 bases for V and 6 bases for J; bases not matched to a gene: 4. Per the germline V gene, CDR1 is SGHRS and CDR2 is YFSETQ. The CDR3 loop spans 14 amino acids. CDR3 DNA: TGCGCCAGCAGCTTGGCTGCGGGAGGGGCCGAGCAGTACTTC. It codes for CASSLAAGGAEQYF.